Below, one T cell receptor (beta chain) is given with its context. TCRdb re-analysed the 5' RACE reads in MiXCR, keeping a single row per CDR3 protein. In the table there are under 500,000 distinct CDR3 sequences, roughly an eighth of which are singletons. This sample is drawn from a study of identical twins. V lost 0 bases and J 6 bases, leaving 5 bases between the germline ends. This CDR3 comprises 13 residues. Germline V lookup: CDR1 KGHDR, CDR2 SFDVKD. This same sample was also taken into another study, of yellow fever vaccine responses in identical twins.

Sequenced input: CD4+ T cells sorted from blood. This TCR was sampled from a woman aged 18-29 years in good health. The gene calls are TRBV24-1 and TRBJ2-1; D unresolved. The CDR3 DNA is TGTGCCACCAGTGATTTGTACTTCAATGAGCAGTTCTTC. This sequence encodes CATSDLYFNEQFF.